This section outlines one T cell receptor beta chain sequence together with its context. Its antigen has not been determined. Per-nucleotide qualities are absent, and no much larger clonotype sits a single base away. To prepare the library, the immunoSEQ multiplex PCR assay was applied. TCRdb stores this immuneACCESS table with in-frame sequences only. Part of the clones is absent; in the studies checked, under half of the shortfall reflects unresolved V genes, and no reason is known for the rest. The sample yields approximately 70,000 clones; approximately 97% were counted once. Of the sample, 0.22% is held by the ten largest clones. Including the terminal cysteine and phenylalanine, the CDR3 comprises 14 residues. Only the CDR3 region is kept as DNA, spanning 42 bases read in frame from base 1. V loses 3 bases at its end and J loses 10 bases; junction bases beyond the gene matches: 9. The germline V gene specifies MDHEN as CDR1 and SYDVKM as CDR2.

This entry belongs to a study of technical replicates of blood from a handful of donors (dated by TCRdb to the late 2010s). The chain is assembled from TRBV28 and TRBJ2-1; a stretch of 7 junction bases matches TRBD2. The sequence came from a human donor in good health. Material for sequencing was T cells isolated from PBMCs. The CDR3 in this case is CASSFGAGSREQFF. The nucleotides read TGTGCCAGCAGTTTTGGAGCGGGATCTAGAGAGCAGTTCTTC.